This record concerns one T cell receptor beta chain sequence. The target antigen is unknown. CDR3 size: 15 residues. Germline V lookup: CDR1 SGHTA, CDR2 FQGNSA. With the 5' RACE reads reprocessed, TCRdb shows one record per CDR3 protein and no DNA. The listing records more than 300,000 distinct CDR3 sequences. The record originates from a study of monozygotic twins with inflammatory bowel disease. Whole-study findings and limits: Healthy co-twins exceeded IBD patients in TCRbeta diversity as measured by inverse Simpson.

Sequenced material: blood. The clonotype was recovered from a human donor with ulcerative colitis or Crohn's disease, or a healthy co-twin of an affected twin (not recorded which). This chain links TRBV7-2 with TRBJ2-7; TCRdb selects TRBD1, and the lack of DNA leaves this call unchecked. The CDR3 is CASSRRQGRQSEQYF.